The rows below give T cell receptor beta chains drawn from one sample of a study of vaccination and CD4 T cells after COVID-19. Their specific antigens are unknown. TCRdb re-analysed the PCR reads in MiXCR, keeping a single row per CDR3 protein. The sample comprises about 25,000 distinct CDR3 sequences, about 52% of which are singletons, and roughly 6.1% rests with the top ten. The material sequenced was CD4+ T cells from blood, cultured in vitro. All receptors come from a human donor who had recovered from COVID-19. The CDR3 runs from the conserved cysteine through the conserved F or W. The D gene is left open where the match is weak. Clone size is given for some rows only: seen once, a few or many times, or a class if the clone is expanded.

V gene,J gene,clone size,D gene,CDR3 protein,CDR3 DNA
TRBV6-4,TRBJ1-1,-,-,CASSEGTTAHTEAFF,TGTGCCAGCAGTGAGGGAACAACGGCGCACACTGAAGCTTTCTTT
TRBV5-1,TRBJ1-2,medium-sized,-,CASRGDAGRYGYTF,TGCGCCAGCCGCGGGGACGCCGGGAGGTATGGCTACACCTTC
TRBV5-4,TRBJ2-7,-,-,CASSNRYEQYF,TGTGCCAGCAGCAACAGGTACGAGCAGTACTTC
TRBV27,TRBJ2-7,-,TRBD2,CASRLSSGSSYEQYF,TGTGCCAGCAGGCTCTCTAGCGGGAGCTCCTACGAGCAGTACTTC
TRBV6-2/TRBV6-3,TRBJ2-6,-,-,CASSYAGGSGANVLTF,TGTGCCAGCAGTTACGCAGGGGGGTCTGGGGCCAACGTCCTGACTTTC
TRBV10-2,TRBJ1-5,few,-,CASSEGLGNQPQHF,TGCGCCAGCAGTGAAGGGTTGGGGAATCAGCCCCAGCATTTT
TRBV7-9,TRBJ2-5,-,TRBD1,CASSTFGTGSESQETQYF,TGTGCCAGCAGCACCTTCGGGACAGGGAGTGAATCCCAAGAGACCCAGTACTTC
TRBV6-1,TRBJ1-2,few,-,CASSDPITGSGYTF,TGTGCCAGCAGTGACCCGATCACAGGATCCGGCTACACCTTC
TRBV25-1,TRBJ1-6,few,-,CASSQGKGSPLHF,TGTGCCAGCAGCCAGGGGAAAGGGTCACCCCTCCACTTT
TRBV7-9,TRBJ1-5,-,TRBD1,CASSFGQVSTNQPQHF,TGTGCCAGCAGCTTCGGACAGGTTAGTACCAATCAGCCCCAGCATTTT
TRBV11-3,TRBJ2-5,-,-,CASSLYRGGPETQYF,TGTGCCAGCAGCTTATACAGGGGGGGCCCAGAGACCCAGTACTTC
TRBV6-5,TRBJ1-1,few,-,CASSYRGQNTEAFF,TGTGCCAGCAGTTACAGGGGCCAGAACACTGAAGCTTTCTTT
TRBV5-1,TRBJ2-3,-,TRBD2,CASSSGLAITDTQYF,TGCGCCAGCAGCTCGGGACTAGCGATCACAGATACGCAGTATTTT
TRBV11-2,TRBJ1-5,-,TRBD1,CASRSDRDREQPQHF,TGTGCCAGCAGATCAGACCGGGACAGGGAACAGCCCCAGCATTTT
TRBV14,TRBJ2-7,-,-,CASSPLDGTYEQYF,TGTGCCAGCAGCCCTCTGGACGGAACCTACGAGCAGTACTTC
TRBV5-1,TRBJ2-7,few,TRBD2,CASSLDGRSTYEQYF,TGCGCCAGCAGCTTGGACGGGAGGAGTACCTACGAGCAGTACTTC
TRBV20-1,TRBJ2-7,-,TRBD1,CSARVDRGASYEQYF,TGCAGTGCTAGAGTCGACAGGGGGGCCTCCTACGAGCAGTACTTC
TRBV10-1,TRBJ2-1,-,-,CASSGQGTNEQFF,TGCGCCAGCAGTGGGCAGGGGACGAATGAGCAGTTCTTC
TRBV28,TRBJ1-1,-,-,CASRPGGGGMNTEAFF,TGTGCCAGCAGACCGGGAGGAGGGGGAATGAACACTGAAGCTTTCTTT
TRBV28,TRBJ1-2,-,-,CASSLGTPGDYGYTF,TGTGCCAGCAGTTTAGGGACCCCCGGGGACTATGGCTACACCTTC
TRBV27,TRBJ2-3,once,-,CASSLVLSTDTQYF,TGTGCCAGCAGTTTAGTACTTAGCACAGATACGCAGTATTTT
TRBV6-2/TRBV6-3,TRBJ2-3,-,TRBD1,CASSGGQGLLGTDTQYF,TGTGCCAGCAGCGGGGGACAGGGGCTCTTAGGTACAGATACGCAGTATTTT
TRBV9,TRBJ2-3,-,-,CASSVRGAGTDTQYF,TGTGCCAGCAGCGTGAGGGGGGCTGGCACAGATACGCAGTATTTT
TRBV28,TRBJ1-1,-,-,CASNLDRILNTEAFF,TGTGCCAGCAACCTCGACAGAATCCTGAACACTGAAGCTTTCTTT
TRBV7-2,TRBJ1-2,few,-,CASSGSGRFAYGYTF,TGTGCCAGCAGCGGATCAGGGAGGTTTGCCTATGGCTACACCTTC
TRBV6-1,TRBJ1-1,-,-,CASTVTLQYEAFF,TGTGCCAGCACCGTAACTCTACAATATGAAGCTTTCTTT
TRBV2,TRBJ1-2,-,-,CASSQWDGYTF,TGTGCCAGCAGCCAATGGGACGGCTACACCTTC
TRBV5-5,TRBJ2-1,-,-,CASSWGQFF,TGTGCCAGCAGCTGGGGGCAGTTCTTC
TRBV6-5,TRBJ1-5,few,-,CASSYVRQDQPQHF,TGTGCCAGCAGTTACGTACGTCAAGATCAGCCCCAGCATTTT
TRBV7-2,TRBJ1-5,medium-sized,-,CASSLGNSNQPQHF,TGTGCCAGCAGCTTAGGTAATAGCAATCAGCCCCAGCATTTT
TRBV27,TRBJ2-5,-,TRBD2,CASSLRLKFSGRVKETQYF,TGTGCCAGCAGTTTACGCTTAAAATTTAGCGGGAGGGTTAAGGAGACCCAGTACTTC
TRBV5-1,TRBJ1-2,-,-,CASSFSSDRPTGYTF,TGCGCCAGCAGCTTCTCGTCCGACAGGCCGACGGGCTACACCTTC
TRBV20-1,TRBJ1-6,few,TRBD1,CSARTGVDNSPLHF,TGCAGTGCAAGAACAGGGGTCGATAATTCACCCCTCCACTTT
TRBV20-1,TRBJ2-3,-,TRBD2,CSAPSGSGTDTQYF,TGCAGTGCCCCTAGCGGGAGTGGTACAGATACGCAGTATTTT
TRBV6-5,TRBJ1-2,few,-,CASTYAGLEGYTF,TGTGCCAGCACTTACGCAGGGTTGGAAGGCTACACCTTC
TRBV19,TRBJ1-2,-,-,CASSTQDGGNYGYTF,TGTGCCAGTAGTACCCAGGACGGTGGAAACTATGGCTACACCTTC
TRBV20-1,TRBJ1-4,-,-,CSASGGFGEKLFF,TGCAGTGCTAGCGGGGGCTTTGGGGAAAAACTGTTTTTT
TRBV4-2,TRBJ1-2,-,TRBD1,CASSPDRGWNGYTF,TGTGCCAGCAGCCCCGACAGGGGGTGGAATGGCTACACCTTC
TRBV11-2,TRBJ2-5,-,TRBD1,CASSWDRAEETQYF,TGTGCCAGCAGTTGGGACAGGGCGGAGGAGACCCAGTACTTC
TRBV28,TRBJ1-2,-,-,CASTRGAVGGYTF,TGTGCCAGCACTCGGGGGGCCGTCGGAGGCTACACCTTC
TRBV7-9,TRBJ2-3,-,TRBD2,CASSSWGGRSTDTQYF,TGTGCCAGCAGCTCCTGGGGAGGGAGAAGCACAGATACGCAGTATTTT
TRBV19,TRBJ1-6,-,-,CASSLPMESGGVVSPLHF,TGTGCCAGTAGTCTTCCTATGGAGTCCGGGGGAGTAGTTTCACCCCTCCACTTT
TRBV6-1,TRBJ2-2,-,-,CASNRLEETGELFF,TGTGCCAGCAACCGACTAGAGGAGACCGGGGAGCTGTTTTTT
TRBV11-2,TRBJ2-1,-,-,CASSARRAEQFF,TGTGCCAGCAGCGCAAGGCGGGCCGAGCAGTTCTTC
TRBV6-2/TRBV6-3,TRBJ2-3,once,TRBD2,CASSYSSRLAASTDTQYF,TGTGCCAGCAGTTACTCCTCCCGACTAGCTGCTAGCACAGATACGCAGTATTTT
TRBV20-1,TRBJ2-5,-,TRBD2,CSARDLASGGSETQYF,TGCAGTGCTAGAGATTTGGCTAGCGGGGGGTCAGAGACCCAGTACTTC
TRBV7-2,TRBJ1-1,few,-,CASSLARYTEAFF,TGTGCCAGCAGCTTAGCTCGGTATACTGAAGCTTTCTTT
TRBV27,TRBJ1-5,-,TRBD1,CASSPGTGPQQPQHF,TGTGCCAGCAGCCCCGGGACAGGGCCCCAACAGCCCCAGCATTTT
TRBV6-1,TRBJ1-1,-,-,CASRYTGSVNTEAFF,TGTGCCAGCAGATATACGGGCTCAGTGAACACTGAAGCTTTCTTT
TRBV10-1,TRBJ2-1,-,-,CASSESGDREFF,TGCGCCAGCAGTGAGTCGGGCGACCGGGAGTTCTTC
TRBV20-1,TRBJ1-2,few,-,CSARGRVGYYGYTF,TGCAGTGCTAGAGGCAGGGTCGGCTACTATGGCTACACCTTC
TRBV6-1,TRBJ1-1,-,-,CASHSFGAEAFF,TGTGCCAGCCATTCCTTCGGAGCTGAAGCTTTCTTT
TRBV20-1,TRBJ2-7,-,-,CSARLGKAPKLFYEQYF,TGCAGTGCCCGTCTGGGGAAAGCGCCAAAACTTTTCTACGAGCAGTACTTC
TRBV15,TRBJ1-1,few,TRBD1,CATSRDPTGGTEAFF,TGTGCCACCAGCAGAGATCCGACAGGGGGGACTGAAGCTTTCTTT
TRBV11-3,TRBJ2-1,once,TRBD2,CASSSGGSSSYNEQFF,TGTGCCAGCAGTAGCGGGGGGTCGAGCTCCTACAATGAGCAGTTCTTC
TRBV20-1,TRBJ1-1,-,-,CSALDGQGKLGAFF,TGCAGTGCTTTAGATGGGCAGGGTAAGCTAGGAGCTTTCTTT
TRBV5-1,TRBJ1-6,-,-,CASSFSGQQLGSPLHF,TGCGCCAGCAGCTTTTCCGGACAGCAACTGGGTTCACCCCTCCACTTT
TRBV11-3,TRBJ1-6,-,TRBD1,CASTSTGQGYSPLHF,TGTGCCAGCACCTCCACGGGACAGGGTTATTCACCCCTCCACTTT